The clone carrying this TCR beta chain has more than one count but fewer than ten. What it recognizes is unknown. The sample belongs to a study of beta chain features in type 1 diabetes. J was trimmed by 1 base and V by 0 bases; bases with no gene match: 9. The germline CDR1 and CDR2 sequences are SGHDN and FVKESK. This CDR3 comprises 17 residues. Every isolated RNA sample was fully reverse transcribed, so sequencing captured expressed TCRB transcripts. Sequenced by immunoSEQ multiplex PCR; TCRdb stores in-frame clones only, minus some. The data contain under 350,000 clones, roughly an eighth of them singletons. The authors took one heparinised blood draw, averaging roughly 120 mL, from each donor. Broader study findings: TCRB CDR3s from Type 1 diabetes patients were moderately but significantly shorter in all four CD4+ subsets. Compared with healthy donors, patients appeared to share more similar naive, central memory and regulatory TCRB repertoires.

The clonotype originates from a man aged 30 to 39 with type 1 diabetes. The sample comprised naive CD4+ T cells from blood. The V call is TRBV14, the J call TRBJ2-7; 7 bases map to TRBD1. The CDR3 is CASSQEPTRTGSYEQYF. The CDR3 DNA reads TGTGCCAGCAGCCAAGAACCTACCCGGACAGGATCCTACGAGCAGTACTTC.